This T cell receptor beta chain is drawn from a study of tumor-infiltrating lymphocytes in primary liver carcinoma. Background on the study: Sample yields of productive TCRbeta reads, ranging from roughly 3.5 to 7.13 million, were similar across tissue types. Study observations and caveats: Blood fell significantly below tumors in its top-250-clone fraction (p = 0.039). Pairs comparing tumor with adjacent tissue or blood overlapped less than pairs drawn from tumor regions.

Regarding this clonotype: Antigen unknown.

In addition to blood RNA drawn from unsorted whole blood, germline DNA was extracted. V gave up 7 bases and J gave up 6 bases, with 12 bases separating them. This CDR3 region has 12 residues. Germline V gene data show CDR1 as SQVTM and CDR2 as ANQGSEA. The researchers produced TCR beta cDNA from 500 to 550 ng total RNA with a constant-region primer. Libraries of TCR beta came from three nested multiplex PCR rounds with slightly modified ARM-PCR. A C-beta reverse primer and TRBV1-TRBV30 forward primers served in each of the first two PCR rounds, at ten to eleven cycles apiece. TCRdb analysed the multiplex PCR reads with MiXCR anew, one entry per CDR3 protein. The data show more than 150,000 distinct CDR3 sequences, 60% seen once.

The chain has TRBV29-1 and TRBJ2-2, with D hard to call. The clonotype comes from a man aged 35-49 years with primary liver carcinoma and hepatitis B virus infection. Sequenced sample: peripheral blood. CDR3 loop: CSALDRPGELFF. CDR3 bases: TGCAGCGCATTAGACCGTCCCGGGGAGCTGTTTTTT.